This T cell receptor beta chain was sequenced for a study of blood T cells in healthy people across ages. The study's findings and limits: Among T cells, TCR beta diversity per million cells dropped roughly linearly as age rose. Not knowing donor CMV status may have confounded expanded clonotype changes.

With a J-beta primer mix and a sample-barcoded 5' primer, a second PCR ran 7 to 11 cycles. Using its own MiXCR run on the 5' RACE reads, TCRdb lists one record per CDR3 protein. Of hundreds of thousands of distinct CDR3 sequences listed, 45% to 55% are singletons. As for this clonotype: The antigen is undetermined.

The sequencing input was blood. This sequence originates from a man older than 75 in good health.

The CDR3 DNA is TGTGCCAGCAGTGAATCTCTCACAGATACGCAGTATTTT. Translated: CASSESLTDTQYF. The chain has TRBV2 and TRBJ2-3; D gene uncertain. Between the trimmed V and J ends, which lost 2 bases and 2 bases, there was a span of 5 bases. The CDR3 is 13 residues long. The germline V gene encodes CDR1 SNHLY and CDR2 FYNNEI. The full variable domain, its missing parts supplied by reference TRBV2 and TRBJ2-3, is EPEVTQTPSHQVTQMGQEVILRCVPISNHLYFYWYRQILGQKVEFLVSFYNNEISEKSEIFDDQFSVERPDGSNFTLKIRSTKLEDSAMYFCASSESLTDTQYFGPGTRLTVL.